These 32 T cell receptor beta chains came from one sample sequenced in a study of T-cell reconstitution after alpha-beta-depleted transplantation in children. Unique molecular identifiers were incorporated when the TCRbeta library was constructed. One entry per CDR3 protein, called by TCRdb with MiXCR from the PCR reads. The profile covers a few hundred thousand distinct CDR3 sequences, with around 9.1% appearing a single time and roughly 7.1% taken by the ten largest. The sample was PBMCs, taken before TCRalphabeta/CD19-depleted stem cell transplant. The receptors were gathered from a boy younger than two with acute myeloid leukemia, due to receive a stem cell transplant.

This clonotype was counted ten times or more. This chain connects TRBV12-3 or TRBV12-4 to TRBJ2-5; D is unresolved. V lost 1 base, J lost 4 bases, and 7 bases lay in between. The CDR3 is made up of 13 amino acids. CDR3 nucleotide sequence: TGTGCCAGCAGTTTAGGACACTCAGAGACCCAGTACTTC. Residues: CASSLGHSETQYF.

This clonotype appeared a few times. J is TRBJ2-7 and V is TRBV20-1, with TRBD2 matching over 8 bases. CDR1 is DFQATT and CDR2 is SNEGSKA in the germline V gene (reference sequence). This CDR3 spans 14 amino acids. With 6 bases clipped from V and 1 base from J, the junction kept 8 bases outside the gene matches. Written as DNA, the CDR3 is TGCAGTGCAACCGGGACTAGTGTTTCCTACGAGCAGTACTTC. Translating gives CSATGTSVSYEQYF.

The chain recombines TRBV12-3 or TRBV12-4 with TRBJ2-2; 15 bases align to TRBD2. V lost 6 bases to trimming and J lost 4 bases; unmatched junction nucleotides: 15. This CDR3 has 20 amino acids. For the CDR3, the DNA is TGTGCCAGCAGATTCTACCCCGGACTAGCGGGAGGGCCCGGCACCGGGGAGCTGTTTTTT. Its protein is CASRFYPGLAGGPGTGELFF.

About this clonotype itself: A much more abundant neighbour one base away suggests this may be a read error. This sequence joins TRBV3-1 and TRBJ1-2; weak D call: TRBD1 (6 bases). The CDR3 is 14 residues long. Germline assignment: CDR1 LGHDT and CDR2 YNNKEL (reference sequence). The CDR3 DNA reads as TGTGCCAGCAGCCAACAGACAGGACCCTATGGCTACGCCTTC. Its protein product is CASSQQTGPYGYAF. Using reference TRBV3-1 and TRBJ1-2 for the parts outside the CDR3, the full variable domain is DTAVSQTPKYLVTQMGNDKSIKCEQNLGHDTMYWYKQDSKKFLKIMFSYNNKELIINETVPNRFSPKSPDKAHLNLHINSLELGDSAVYFCASSQQTGPYGYAFGSGTRLTVV.

This clonotype was counted many times. This chain joins TRBV7-8 and TRBJ2-2; D possibly corresponds to TRBD2 (5 bases). The length of the CDR3 is 16 residues. In germline, CDR1 is SGHVS, CDR2 FQNEAQ. V gave up 4 bases and J gave up 1 base, with 13 bases separating them. This CDR3 is CASSSLSGENTGELFF. The CDR3 nucleotides are TGTGCCAGCAGCTCCCTATCCGGGGAGAACACCGGGGAGCTGTTTTTT.

CDR3 coding DNA: TGCGCCAGCAGCCCCTGGAGGCCGCAAGAGACCCAGTACTTC. This encodes CASSPWRPQETQYF. The V and J genes are TRBV5-1 and TRBJ2-5, with TRBD2 as a possible D gene (5 bases). This CDR3 comprises 14 residues. The germline V gene has CDR1 SGHRS and CDR2 YFSETQ. Trimming cost V 4 bases and J 2 bases, with 12 bases left between them.

The chain has TRBV7-2 and TRBJ1-1; maybe TRBD1 (6 bases). V was shortened by 10 bases and J by 3 bases, with 15 bases between the two germline ends. This CDR3 comprises 13 residues. Looked up from germline, CDR1 is SGHTA and CDR2 is FQGNSA. The CDR3 spells CAKGHLRDTEAFF. In DNA form, the CDR3 reads TGTGCCAAGGGACACCTCCGCGACACTGAAGCTTTCTTT.

This clonotype was seen many times. The rearrangement uses TRBV25-1 and TRBJ1-4, with TRBD1 identical over 7 bases. Germline trimming cut 3 bases from V and 0 bases from J; bases unmatched to any gene: 10. Germline CDR1 is MGHDK and CDR2 is SYGVNS. CDR3 length: 18 amino acids. The CDR3 DNA sequence: TGTGCCAGCAGTGAGGGAGACGGACAGGAGACAACTAATGAAAAACTGTTTTTT. It is translated as CASSEGDGQETTNEKLFF.

The genes are TRBV10-3 and TRBJ2-7; no clear D. The CDR3 contains 14 residues. CDR1 is ENHRY and CDR2 is SYGVKD in the germline V gene. The V end was cut by 3 bases, the J end by 3 bases, with 12 bases between. CDR3 loop: CAISEVGIGYEQYF. The CDR3 coding sequence is TGTGCCATCAGTGAAGTAGGGATAGGCTACGAGCAGTACTTC.

This chain joins TRBV7-9 and TRBJ2-7; D is unresolved. V gave up 10 bases and J gave up 6 bases, with 19 bases separating them. The germline V gene encodes CDR1 SEHNR and CDR2 FQNEAQ (reference sequence). There are 13 residues in the CDR3. The CDR3 is CAMSLGTYCEQYF. CDR3 coding DNA: TGTGCCATGAGCCTCGGTACCTATTGCGAGCAGTACTTC.

This clonotype was seen many times. The chain is built from TRBV2 and TRBJ1-6; tentative D call: TRBD1 (6 bases). V lost 0 bases, J lost 1 base, and 13 bases lay in between. There are 18 residues in the CDR3. Germline CDR1 is SNHLY and CDR2 is FYNNEI. The CDR3 is CASSEALQGPSYNSPLHF. The CDR3 DNA reads TGTGCCAGCAGTGAAGCGCTGCAGGGGCCTTCCTATAATTCACCCCTCCACTTT.

This chain joins TRBV5-1 and TRBJ2-1; 10 nucleotides line up with TRBD2. Germline values: CDR1 SGHRS, CDR2 YFSETQ. CDR3 length: 15 amino acids. The junction had 8 bases not matched to a gene; V was cut back by 5 bases and J by 6 bases. The CDR3 nucleotides read TGCGCCAGCAGTTGGGCTAGCGGGAGCCCCAATGAGCAGTTCTTC. Translated, it gives CASSWASGSPNEQFF.

This clonotype occurred many times. This rearrangement joins TRBV5-1 to TRBJ2-7; TRBD1 matches at 7 bases. The CDR3 has 14 residues. Trimming took 3 bases from V and 5 from J; bases not matched to a gene: 8. Germline V gives CDR1 SGHRS, CDR2 YFSETQ. The CDR3 protein is CASSWDSDINEQYF. In DNA form, the CDR3 reads TGCGCCAGCAGCTGGGACAGCGATATCAACGAGCAGTACTTC.

At least ten counts were recorded for this clonotype. The chain carries TRBV18 and TRBJ1-4; D is unresolved. Per the germline V gene, CDR1 is KGHSH and CDR2 is LQKENI. Trimming stripped 2 bases from V and 0 bases from J, with 4 bases between. The CDR3 length is 14 residues. The chain's CDR3 is CASSPEATNEKLFF. In nucleotides, the CDR3 is TGTGCCAGCTCACCAGAAGCAACTAATGAAAAACTGTTTTTT.

This clonotype was seen many times. The chain is built from TRBV5-1 and TRBJ2-3; 9 bases align to TRBD2. The germline V gene has CDR1 SGHRS and CDR2 YFSETQ. The CDR3 contains 15 residues. Trimming took 4 bases from V and 5 from J; bases not matched to a gene: 8. CDR3 coding DNA: TGCGCCAGCAGCCTGATAGCGGGAGTGGGAGATACGCAGTATTTT. This encodes CASSLIAGVGDTQYF.

The sample holds many counts of this clonotype. The CDR3 coding sequence is TGTGCCAGCAGTTTATTTCAGGGGGCGGCGGACGAGCAGTACTTC. Translated: CASSLFQGAADEQYF. This chain uses TRBV12-3 or TRBV12-4 with TRBJ2-7; 8 positions match TRBD1. This CDR3 comprises 15 residues. Trimming cost V 2 bases and J 5 bases; bases outside gene matches: 8.

Worth noting for this clonotype: This may arise from a read error, as a much more abundant clone is one base away. This chain connects TRBV4-1 to TRBJ1-5, with 8 bases identical to TRBD1. The CDR3 extends over 15 amino acids. Germline CDR1 is MGHRA and CDR2 is YSYEKL. CDR3 bases: TGCGACAGCAGCCAAGAGGACAGGGAACGTCAGCCCCAGCATTTT. Its protein is CDSSQEDRERQPQHF.

Many counts were recorded for this clonotype. The genes are TRBV12-3 or TRBV12-4 and TRBJ2-1, with 10 nucleotides matching TRBD2. The V gene end was trimmed by 5 bases and the J gene end by 5 bases; junction bases not matched to a gene: 6. The CDR3 extends over 15 amino acids. CDR3 in DNA: TGTGCCAGCAGTCTCCAGCGGGGGGGTAACAATGAGCAGTTCTTC. Translated: CASSLQRGGNNEQFF.

About this clonotype: This may be a read error, as it is one base from a much larger clone. The chain recombines TRBV5-4 with TRBJ2-1; 8 bases match TRBD2. Germline V CDR1 and CDR2: SGHNT, YYREEE (reference sequence). J lost 10 bases, V lost 2 bases, and 2 bases had no gene match. CDR3 size: 12 residues. CDR3: CASSFPGGEQFF. The CDR3 DNA reads as TGTGCCAGCAGCTTTCCGGGGGGGGAGCAGTTCTTC.

This clonotype turned up a few times. The chain has TRBV7-2 and TRBJ2-5; maybe TRBD2 (6 bases). The CDR3 extends over 16 amino acids. Germline loops: CDR1 SGHTA, CDR2 FQGNSA. The V end lost 5 bases, the J end lost 4 bases, and 20 bases lay between the germline ends. This CDR3 is CASSPLGPGAVETQYF. CDR3 sequence (DNA): TGTGCCAGCAGCCCATTAGGCCCGGGAGCGGTAGAGACCCAGTACTTC.

This clonotype was picked up a small number of times. This rearrangement joins TRBV18 to TRBJ2-5; the match to TRBD1 covers 8 bases. The V gene's germline CDR1 is KGHSH and CDR2 LQKENI. V was pared by 3 bases and J by 4 bases, with 4 bases of the junction left unmatched. This CDR3 comprises 14 residues. The CDR3 here is CASSPRQGTETQYF. The CDR3 DNA reads TGTGCCAGCTCACCGAGACAGGGGACAGAGACCCAGTACTTC.

Of note for this clonotype: A much larger clone differs from this one at a single base, so this may be a read error. This chain connects TRBV5-1 to TRBJ2-7, with TRBD1 matching 9 bases. The germline V gene encodes CDR1 SGHRS and CDR2 YFSETQ. The CDR3 has 16 amino acids. The ends lost 1 base at V and 5 bases at J; junction bases unmatched: 10. CDR3 protein: CASSLSWDRARNEQYF. The CDR3 nucleotides are TGCGCCAGCAGCTTGAGTTGGGACAGGGCGCGAAACGAGCAGTACTTC.

This clonotype was detected many times. The gene calls are TRBV12-3 or TRBV12-4 and TRBJ2-2; the match to TRBD1 covers 7 bases. The CDR3 spans 13 residues. V gave up 7 bases and J gave up 8 bases; unmatched junction bases: 7. The CDR3 sequence: CASIPQGPGELFF. CDR3 coding DNA: TGTGCCAGCATCCCACAGGGGCCTGGGGAGCTGTTTTTT.

Ten or more counts support this clonotype. This may be a read error: a much more frequent sequence differs by one nucleotide. The chain carries TRBV5-1 and TRBJ2-3, with unresolved D. The ends were cut back, 0 bases at V and 2 bases at J, with 4 bases in the middle. Looked up from germline, CDR1 is SGHRS and CDR2 is YFSETQ. CDR3 length: 13 residues. In nucleotides, the CDR3 is TGCGCCAGCAGCTTGGGGGACACAGATACGCAGTATTTT. The encoded protein is CASSLGDTDTQYF.

This clonotype showed up many times. The genes are TRBV4-3 and TRBJ1-1; 7 positions agree with TRBD1. This CDR3 comprises 17 residues. Germline V lookup: CDR1 LGHNA, CDR2 YSLEER. The V and J ends lost 0 bases and 1 base, in that order; junction bases with no gene match: 8. The CDR3 coding sequence is TGCGCCAGCAGCCAAGATCCCCAGACAGGGCGGAACACTGAAGCTTTCTTT. Translating gives CASSQDPQTGRNTEAFF.

This clonotype was counted only a few times. The V and J genes are TRBV28 and TRBJ2-7, with D tentatively TRBD1 (6 bases). The germline V and J ends were trimmed by 5 bases and 3 bases, with 17 bases remaining between them. The germline gives CDR1 MDHEN, CDR2 SYDVKM. CDR3 length: 15 residues. The CDR3 spells CASSPYRDVDYEQYF. Written as DNA, the CDR3 is TGTGCCAGCAGTCCTTACAGGGACGTGGACTACGAGCAGTACTTC.

This clonotype occurred many times. The chain couples TRBV7-3 to TRBJ2-2; D is tentatively TRBD1 or TRBD2 (5 bases each). V was trimmed by 5 bases and J by 7 bases, leaving 11 bases between them. The length of the CDR3 is 13 residues. CDR1 and CDR2 (germline): SGHTA, FQGTGA. The CDR3 DNA sequence: TGTGCCAGCAGCACGGGACGAGACGGGGAGCTGTTTTTT. The encoded protein is CASSTGRDGELFF.

This clonotype was observed many times. The V call is TRBV28, the J call TRBJ1-2; unclear D gene. Germline V CDR1 and CDR2: MDHEN, SYDVKM. The CDR3 extends over 12 amino acids. Trimming took 4 bases from V and 0 from J, leaving 3 bases between them. The CDR3 nucleotides are TGTGCCAGCAGTTCCCCTAACTATGGCTACACCTTC. This translates into CASSSPNYGYTF.

This clonotype has at least ten counts. This chain joins TRBV5-1 and TRBJ2-3; D might be TRBD2 (6 bases). This CDR3 is 15 amino acids long. V lost 4 bases and J 4 bases, leaving 16 bases between the germline ends. CDR1 is SGHRS, CDR2 YFSETQ, per germline. The CDR3 sequence: CASSITGLSADTQYF. The CDR3 DNA sequence: TGCGCCAGCAGCATAACGGGACTTTCGGCAGATACGCAGTATTTT.

This clonotype was counted at least ten times. The chain has TRBV20-1 and TRBJ2-4; 8 bases align to TRBD1. The CDR3 loop spans 15 amino acids. With V trimmed by 5 bases and J by 0 bases, 6 bases remained unmatched. The germline gives CDR1 DFQATT, CDR2 SNEGSKA (reference sequence). The CDR3 spells CSAVDRVLAKNIQYF. DNA of the CDR3: TGCAGTGCTGTGGACAGGGTCCTAGCCAAAAACATTCAGTACTTC.

In this sample, this clonotype turned up a few times. The V and J genes are TRBV12-3 or TRBV12-4 and TRBJ2-1; unclear D gene. CDR3 size: 13 residues. Deletions cut 6 bases from V and 5 bases from J, with 11 bases between. The CDR3 protein is CASRARRDNEQFF. DNA of the CDR3: TGTGCCAGCAGAGCCAGAAGGGACAATGAGCAGTTCTTC.

This clonotype has ten or more counts. The chain has TRBV4-1 and TRBJ2-7; D gene unclear. The germline V gene has CDR1 MGHRA and CDR2 YSYEKL. The CDR3 length is 13 residues. V lost 3 bases and J lost 3, with 9 bases in between. The CDR3 sequence: CASSHVGIYEQYF. The CDR3 nucleotides read TGCGCCAGCAGCCATGTAGGGATCTACGAGCAGTACTTC.